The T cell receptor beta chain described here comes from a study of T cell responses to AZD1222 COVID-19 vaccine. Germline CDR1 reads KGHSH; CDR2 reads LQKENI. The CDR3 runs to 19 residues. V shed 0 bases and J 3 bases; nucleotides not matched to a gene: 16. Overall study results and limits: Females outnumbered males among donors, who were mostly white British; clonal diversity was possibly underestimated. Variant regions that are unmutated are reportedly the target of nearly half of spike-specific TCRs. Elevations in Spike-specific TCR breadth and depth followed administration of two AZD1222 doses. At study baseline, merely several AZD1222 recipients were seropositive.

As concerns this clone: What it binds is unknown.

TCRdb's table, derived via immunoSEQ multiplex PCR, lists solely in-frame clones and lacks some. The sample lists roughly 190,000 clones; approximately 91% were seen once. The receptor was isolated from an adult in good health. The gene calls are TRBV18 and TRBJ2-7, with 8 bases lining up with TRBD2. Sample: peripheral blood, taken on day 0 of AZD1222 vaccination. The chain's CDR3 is CASSPPTNRAGAGRYEQYF. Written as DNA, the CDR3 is TGTGCCAGCTCACCACCCACCAACCGAGCGGGAGCGGGTCGCTACGAGCAGTACTTC. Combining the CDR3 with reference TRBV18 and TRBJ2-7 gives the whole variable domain NAGVMQNPRHLVRRRGQEARLRCSPMKGHSHVYWYRQLPEEGLKFMVYLQKENIIDESGMPKERFSAEFPKEGPSILRIQQVVRGDSAAYFCASSPPTNRAGAGRYEQYFGPGTRLTVT.